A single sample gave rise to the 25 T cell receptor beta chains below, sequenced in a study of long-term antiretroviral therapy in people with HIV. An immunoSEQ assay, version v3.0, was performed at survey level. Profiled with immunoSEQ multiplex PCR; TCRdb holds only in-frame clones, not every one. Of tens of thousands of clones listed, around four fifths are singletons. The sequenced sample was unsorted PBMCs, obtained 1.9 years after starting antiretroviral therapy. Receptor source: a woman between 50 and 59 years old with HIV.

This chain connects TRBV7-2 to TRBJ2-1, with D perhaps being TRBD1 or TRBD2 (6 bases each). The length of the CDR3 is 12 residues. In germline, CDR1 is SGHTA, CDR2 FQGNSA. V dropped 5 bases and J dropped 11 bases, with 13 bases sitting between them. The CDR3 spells CASSPGGRQQFF. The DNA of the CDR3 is TGTGCCAGCAGCCCCGGGGGCAGACAGCAGTTCTTC.

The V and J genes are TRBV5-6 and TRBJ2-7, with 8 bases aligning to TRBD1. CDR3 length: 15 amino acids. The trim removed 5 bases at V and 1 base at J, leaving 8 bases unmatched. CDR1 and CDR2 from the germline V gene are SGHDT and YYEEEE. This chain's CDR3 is CASRQDREFSYEQYF. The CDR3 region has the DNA TGTGCCAGCAGACAGGACAGGGAATTTTCCTACGAGCAGTACTTC.

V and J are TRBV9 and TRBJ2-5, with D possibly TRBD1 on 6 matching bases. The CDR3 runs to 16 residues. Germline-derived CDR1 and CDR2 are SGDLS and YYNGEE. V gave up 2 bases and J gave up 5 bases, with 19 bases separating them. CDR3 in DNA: TGTGCCAGCAGCGTCGGAACCCAGGGGATTGGGGAGACCCAGTACTTC. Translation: CASSVGTQGIGETQYF.

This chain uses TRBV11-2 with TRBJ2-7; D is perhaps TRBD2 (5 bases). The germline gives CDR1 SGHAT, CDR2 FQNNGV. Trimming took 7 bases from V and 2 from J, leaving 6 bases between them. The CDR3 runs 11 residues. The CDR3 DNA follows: TGTGCCAGCACCGGGGCCTACGAGCAGTACTTC. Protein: CASTGAYEQYF.

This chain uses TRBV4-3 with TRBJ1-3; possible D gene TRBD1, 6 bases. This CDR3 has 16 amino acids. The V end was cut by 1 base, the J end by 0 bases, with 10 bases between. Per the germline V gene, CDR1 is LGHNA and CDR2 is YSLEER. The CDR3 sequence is CASSQGGHFSGNTIYF. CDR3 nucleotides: TGCGCCAGCAGCCAAGGGGGACACTTCTCTGGAAACACCATATATTTT.

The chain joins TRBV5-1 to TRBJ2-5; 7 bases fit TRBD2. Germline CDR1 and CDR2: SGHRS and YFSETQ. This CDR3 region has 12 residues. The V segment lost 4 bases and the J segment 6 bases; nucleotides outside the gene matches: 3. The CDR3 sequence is CASSPTSKTQYF. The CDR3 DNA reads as TGCGCCAGCAGCCCGACTAGCAAGACCCAGTACTTC.

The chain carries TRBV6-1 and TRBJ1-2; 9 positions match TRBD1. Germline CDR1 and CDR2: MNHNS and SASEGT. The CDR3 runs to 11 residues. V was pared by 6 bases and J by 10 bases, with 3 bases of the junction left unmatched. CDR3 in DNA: TGTGCCAGCAGGGGACAGGGACACTACACCTTC. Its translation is CASRGQGHYTF.

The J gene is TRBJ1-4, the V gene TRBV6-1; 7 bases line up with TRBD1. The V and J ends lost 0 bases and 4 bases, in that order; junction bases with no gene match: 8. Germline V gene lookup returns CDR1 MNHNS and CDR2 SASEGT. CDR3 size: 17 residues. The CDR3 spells CASSEAAGGGINEKLFF. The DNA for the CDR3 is TGTGCCAGCAGTGAAGCGGCAGGGGGAGGCATTAATGAAAAACTGTTTTTT.

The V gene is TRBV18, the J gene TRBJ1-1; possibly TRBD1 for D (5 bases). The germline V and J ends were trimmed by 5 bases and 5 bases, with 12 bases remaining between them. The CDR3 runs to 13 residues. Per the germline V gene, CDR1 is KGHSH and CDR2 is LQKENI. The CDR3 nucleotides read TGTGCCAGCTCATCCAGCCAGGGTACTGAAGCTTTCTTT. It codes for CASSSSQGTEAFF.

CDR3 amino acids: CASSQGNEQFF. The CDR3 nucleotides are TGTGCCAGCAGCCAGGGGAATGAGCAGTTCTTC. This chain uses TRBV13 with TRBJ2-1; a possible D gene is TRBD1 (6 bases). V gave up 5 bases and J gave up 7 bases, with 6 bases separating them. Germline CDR1 reads PRHDT; CDR2 reads FYEKMQ (reference sequence). The CDR3 is made up of 11 amino acids.

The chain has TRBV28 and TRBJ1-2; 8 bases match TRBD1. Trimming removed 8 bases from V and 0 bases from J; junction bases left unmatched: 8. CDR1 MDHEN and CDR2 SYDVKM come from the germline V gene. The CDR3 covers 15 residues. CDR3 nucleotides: TGTGCCAGCCAGACAGGGGCCGGCACTAACTATGGCTACACCTTC. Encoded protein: CASQTGAGTNYGYTF.

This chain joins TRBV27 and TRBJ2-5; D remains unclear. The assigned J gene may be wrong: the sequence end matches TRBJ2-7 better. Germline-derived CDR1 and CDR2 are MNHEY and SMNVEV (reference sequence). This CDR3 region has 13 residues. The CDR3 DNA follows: TGTGCCAGCAGTCCCGAGAGCTCCTACGAGCAGTACTTC. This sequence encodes CASSPESSYEQYF.

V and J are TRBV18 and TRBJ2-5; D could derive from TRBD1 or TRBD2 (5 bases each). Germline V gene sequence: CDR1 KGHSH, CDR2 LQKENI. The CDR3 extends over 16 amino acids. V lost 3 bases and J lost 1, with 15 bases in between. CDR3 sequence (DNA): TGTGCCAGCTCACCCCAGCGCCAGGGAGCCCAAGAGACCCAGTACTTC. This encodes CASSPQRQGAQETQYF.

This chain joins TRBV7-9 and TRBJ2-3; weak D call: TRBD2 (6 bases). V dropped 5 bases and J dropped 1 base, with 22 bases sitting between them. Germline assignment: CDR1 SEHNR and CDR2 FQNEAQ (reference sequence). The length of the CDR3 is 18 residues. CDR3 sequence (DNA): TGTGCCAGCAGCCTAACGAGGCACCGACTAGGGGGCACAGATACGCAGTATTTT. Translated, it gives CASSLTRHRLGGTDTQYF.

In nucleotides, the CDR3 is TGTGCCAGCAGCTTAGATCGGTGGTTAGCCAAAAACATTCAGTACTTC. Translated: CASSLDRWLAKNIQYF. This chain uses TRBV7-8 with TRBJ2-4; no reliable D call. CDR3 length: 16 amino acids. Trimming shortened V by 1 base and J by 0 bases, and 10 bases separated the two germline ends. CDR1 and CDR2 from the germline V gene are SGHVS and FQNEAQ.

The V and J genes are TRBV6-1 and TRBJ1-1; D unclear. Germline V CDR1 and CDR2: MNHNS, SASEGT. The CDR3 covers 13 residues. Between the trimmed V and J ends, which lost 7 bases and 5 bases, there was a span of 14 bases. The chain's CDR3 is CASTISGETEAFF. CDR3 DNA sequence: TGTGCCAGCACCATAAGTGGGGAAACTGAAGCTTTCTTT.

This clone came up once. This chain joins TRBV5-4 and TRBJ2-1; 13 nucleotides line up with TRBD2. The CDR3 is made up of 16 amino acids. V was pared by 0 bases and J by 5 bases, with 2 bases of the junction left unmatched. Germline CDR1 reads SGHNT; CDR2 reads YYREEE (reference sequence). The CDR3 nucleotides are TGTGCCAGCAGCTTGGGACTAGCGGGGGGTAACAATGAGCAGTTCTTC. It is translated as CASSLGLAGGNNEQFF.

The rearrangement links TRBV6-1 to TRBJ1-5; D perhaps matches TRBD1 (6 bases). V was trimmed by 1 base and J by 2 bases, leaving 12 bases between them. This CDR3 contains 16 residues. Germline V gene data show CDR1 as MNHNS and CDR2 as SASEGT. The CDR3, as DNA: TGTGCCAGCAGTGAAGGGCGGAGGGGGGGCAATCAGCCCCAGCATTTT. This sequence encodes CASSEGRRGGNQPQHF.

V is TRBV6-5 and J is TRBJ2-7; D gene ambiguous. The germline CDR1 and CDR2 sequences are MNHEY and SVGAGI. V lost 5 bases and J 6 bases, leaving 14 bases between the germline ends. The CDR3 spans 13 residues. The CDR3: CASSPTGPVEQYF. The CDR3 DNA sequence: TGTGCCAGCAGTCCTACTGGACCGGTCGAGCAGTACTTC.

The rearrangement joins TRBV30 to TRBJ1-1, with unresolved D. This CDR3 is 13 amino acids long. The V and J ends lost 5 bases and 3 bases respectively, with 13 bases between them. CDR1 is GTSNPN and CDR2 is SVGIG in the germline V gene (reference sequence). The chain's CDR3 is CAWSPLIYTEAFF. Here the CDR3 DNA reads TGTGCCTGGTCCCCTCTAATATACACTGAAGCTTTCTTT. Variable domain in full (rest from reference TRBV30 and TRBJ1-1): SQTIHQWPATLVQPVGSPLSLECTVEGTSNPNLYWYRQAAGRGLQLLFYSVGIGQISSEVPQNLSASRPQDRQFILSSKKLLLSDSGFYLCAWSPLIYTEAFFGQGTRLTVV.

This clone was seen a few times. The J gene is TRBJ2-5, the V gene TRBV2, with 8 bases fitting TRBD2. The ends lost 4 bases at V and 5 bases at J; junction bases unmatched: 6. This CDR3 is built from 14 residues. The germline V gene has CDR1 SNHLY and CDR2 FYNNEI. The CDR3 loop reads CASSGSPSGETQYF. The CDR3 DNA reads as TGTGCCAGCAGTGGATCGCCTAGCGGGGAGACCCAGTACTTC.

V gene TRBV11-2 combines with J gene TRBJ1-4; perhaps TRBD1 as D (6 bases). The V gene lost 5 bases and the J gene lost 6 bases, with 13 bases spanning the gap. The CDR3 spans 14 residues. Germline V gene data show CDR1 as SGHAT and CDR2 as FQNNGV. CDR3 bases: TGTGCCAGCAGCGTCCGGGACACCGATGAAAAACTGTTTTTT. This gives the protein CASSVRDTDEKLFF.

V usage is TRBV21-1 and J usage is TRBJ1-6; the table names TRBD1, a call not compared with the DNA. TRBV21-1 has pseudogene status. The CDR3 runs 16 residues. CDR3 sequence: CASRPSTGGQYSPLHF. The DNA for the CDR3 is TGTGCCAGCAGGCCCTCGACAGGGGGCCAGTATTCACCCCTCCACTTT.

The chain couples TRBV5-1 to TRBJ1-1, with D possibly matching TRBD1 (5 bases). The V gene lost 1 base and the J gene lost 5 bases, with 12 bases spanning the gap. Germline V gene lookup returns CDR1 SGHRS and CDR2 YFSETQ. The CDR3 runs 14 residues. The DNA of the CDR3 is TGCGCCAGCAGCTTGTCAGGGCGCACAACTGAAGCTTTCTTT. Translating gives CASSLSGRTTEAFF.

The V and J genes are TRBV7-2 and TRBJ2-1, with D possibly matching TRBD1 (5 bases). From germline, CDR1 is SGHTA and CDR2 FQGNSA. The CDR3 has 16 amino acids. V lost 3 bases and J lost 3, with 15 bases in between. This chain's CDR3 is CASSFWRRGSYNEQFF. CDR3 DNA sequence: TGTGCCAGCAGCTTTTGGCGAAGGGGCAGCTACAATGAGCAGTTCTTC.